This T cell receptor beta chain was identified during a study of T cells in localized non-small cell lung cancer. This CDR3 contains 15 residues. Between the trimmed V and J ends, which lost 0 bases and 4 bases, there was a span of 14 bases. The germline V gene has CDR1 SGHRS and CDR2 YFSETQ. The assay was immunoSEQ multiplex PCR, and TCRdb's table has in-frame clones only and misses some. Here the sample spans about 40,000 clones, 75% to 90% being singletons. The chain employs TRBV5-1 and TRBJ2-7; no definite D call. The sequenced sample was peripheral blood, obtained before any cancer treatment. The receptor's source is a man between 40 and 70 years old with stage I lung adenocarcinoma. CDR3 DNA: TGCGCCAGCAGCTTGGCCTTGGGTTCCCGGTACGAGCAGTACTTC. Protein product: CASSLALGSRYEQYF.